This T cell receptor beta chain was profiled in a study of shared clonotypes between healthy human individuals. General study findings and limits: Clonotypes shared by all four donors outscored non-shared clonotypes in generation probability.

The data were produced by immunoSEQ multiplex PCR, yet TCRdb's version contains in-frame clones alone and is incomplete. This sample has some 690,000 clones, with 90% found just once. Worth noting for this clone: Its antigen is not identified.

This CDR3 comprises 16 residues. Per germline, CDR1 PRHDT and CDR2 FYEKMQ (reference sequence). Trimming cost V 5 bases and J 6 bases; bases outside gene matches: 13. This sequence was found in a man aged 18 to 35 in good health. Some clones in this sample may be carry-over from other donors' samples. Input material: memory CD8+ T cells from PBMCs. Described subset: CD45RO+ cells pooled with CCR7-negative TemRA cells. The chain has TRBV13 and TRBJ2-1; TRBD2 matches 7 bases. The CDR3 loop reads CASSSLKGGGGNEQFF. Here the CDR3 DNA reads TGTGCCAGCAGCAGCCTAAAGGGCGGCGGGGGCAATGAGCAGTTCTTC.